This T cell receptor (beta chain) was sequenced for a study of blood T cell repertoires in COVID-19. Study summary: The analysed material was cDNA or gDNA that came from T cells, B-cell-depleted T cells, or PBMCs.

Per the authors' pipeline: Nucleated cell counts were estimated from reference gene primer amplification. Some clones are missing from TCRdb's copy, which holds only in-frame ones; the method was immunoSEQ multiplex PCR. Clonal size and the V and J genes are those of that table, whereas D and trimming came from the DNA. The sample has approximately 200,000 clones; roughly four fifths are singletons. The Seattle patients, enrolled during active infection, were followed longitudinally. The ends were cut back, 4 bases at V and 2 bases at J, with 12 bases in the middle. The CDR3 extends over 14 amino acids. Germline V gene lookup returns CDR1 SGDLS and CDR2 YYNGEE.

Input material: peripheral blood. This TCR came from a woman older than 75 with COVID-19, enrolled during active disease. This chain links TRBV9 with TRBJ1-2, with D possibly being TRBD1 (5 bases). As DNA, the CDR3 is TGTGCCAGCAGCTCTGCCACAGGAAACTATGGCTACACCTTC. Translated: CASSSATGNYGYTF.